The sequence of this T cell receptor beta chain was determined in a study of blood T cell repertoires in COVID-19. The table came from immunoSEQ multiplex PCR; TCRdb's copy has only in-frame clones and leaves some out. The sample shows approximately 390,000 clones, 85% to 90% of them seen only once. Between the trimmed V and J ends, which lost 2 bases and 3 bases, there was a span of 10 bases. The length of the CDR3 is 14 residues. Germline V gene sequence: CDR1 MDHEN, CDR2 SYDVKM. Recovered Cohort 3 donors showed two negative PCRs, clearance, or symptom resolution. The chain carries TRBV28 and TRBJ1-2; the D is unclear. This TCR was recovered from a woman between 50 and 59 years old who had recovered from COVID-19. What was sequenced was PBMCs or T cells enriched from blood (not recorded which). Written as DNA, the CDR3 is TGTGCCAGCAGTTTACGATCAGTTGACTATGGCTACACCTTC. This gives the protein CASSLRSVDYGYTF.